Described below is a single T cell receptor beta chain sequence and its context. The data stem from a study of monozygotic twins with inflammatory bowel disease. Germline CDR1 SGHTA, CDR2 FQGNSA. There are 18 residues in the CDR3. For each CDR3 protein, TCRdb gives one entry from its re-call of the 5' RACE reads, without DNA. This repertoire includes about 380,000 distinct CDR3 sequences. The specimen was blood. The source is a human donor with ulcerative colitis or Crohn's disease, or a healthy co-twin of an affected twin (not recorded which). The genes are TRBV7-2 and TRBJ2-3; no DNA is available, so the TRBD1 call from TCRdb remains unchecked. The CDR3: CASSLANTGTLKSDTQYF.